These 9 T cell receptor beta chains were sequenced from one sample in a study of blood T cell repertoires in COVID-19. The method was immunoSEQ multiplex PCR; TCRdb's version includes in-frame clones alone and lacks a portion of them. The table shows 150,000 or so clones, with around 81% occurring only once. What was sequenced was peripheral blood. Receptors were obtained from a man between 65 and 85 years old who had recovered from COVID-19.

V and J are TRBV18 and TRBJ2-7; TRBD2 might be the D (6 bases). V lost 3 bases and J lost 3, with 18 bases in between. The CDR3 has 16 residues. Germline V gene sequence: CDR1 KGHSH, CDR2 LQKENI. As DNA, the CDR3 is TGTGCCAGCTCACCCATATCGGGACTGTTCCACTACGAGCAGTACTTC. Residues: CASSPISGLFHYEQYF.

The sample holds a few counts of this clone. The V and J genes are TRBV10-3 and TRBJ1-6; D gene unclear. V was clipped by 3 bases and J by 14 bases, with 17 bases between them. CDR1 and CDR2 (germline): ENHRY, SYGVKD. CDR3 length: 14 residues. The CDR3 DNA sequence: TGTGCCATCAGTGACACGGCCCGGGTTGAGGCCCTCCACTTT. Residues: CAISDTARVEALHF.

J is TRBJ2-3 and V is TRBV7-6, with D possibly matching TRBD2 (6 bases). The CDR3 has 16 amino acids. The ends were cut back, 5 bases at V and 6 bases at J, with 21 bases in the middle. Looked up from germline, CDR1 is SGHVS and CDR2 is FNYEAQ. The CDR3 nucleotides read TGTGCCAGCAGCATGGGACTCCTGATAGGGCCGGATACGCAGTATTTT. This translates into CASSMGLLIGPDTQYF.

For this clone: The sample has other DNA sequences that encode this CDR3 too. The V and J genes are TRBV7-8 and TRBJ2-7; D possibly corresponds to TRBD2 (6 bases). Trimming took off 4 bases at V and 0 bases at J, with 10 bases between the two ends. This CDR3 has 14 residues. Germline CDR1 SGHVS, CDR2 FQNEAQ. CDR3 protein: CASSSRESSYEQYF. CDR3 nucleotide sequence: TGTGCCAGCAGCTCCCGGGAGAGCTCCTACGAGCAGTACTTC.

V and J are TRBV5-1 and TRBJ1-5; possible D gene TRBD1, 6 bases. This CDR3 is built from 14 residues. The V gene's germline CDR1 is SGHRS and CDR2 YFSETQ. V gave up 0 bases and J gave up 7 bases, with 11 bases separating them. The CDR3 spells CASSLGGPGQPQHF. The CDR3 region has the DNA TGCGCCAGCAGCTTGGGGGGGCCGGGCCAGCCCCAGCATTTT.

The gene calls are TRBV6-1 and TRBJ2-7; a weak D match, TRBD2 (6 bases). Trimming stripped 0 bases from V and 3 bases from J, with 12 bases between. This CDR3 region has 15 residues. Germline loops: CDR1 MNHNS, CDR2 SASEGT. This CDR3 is CASSEATAGRYEQYF. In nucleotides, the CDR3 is TGTGCCAGCAGTGAAGCAACTGCGGGACGCTACGAGCAGTACTTC.

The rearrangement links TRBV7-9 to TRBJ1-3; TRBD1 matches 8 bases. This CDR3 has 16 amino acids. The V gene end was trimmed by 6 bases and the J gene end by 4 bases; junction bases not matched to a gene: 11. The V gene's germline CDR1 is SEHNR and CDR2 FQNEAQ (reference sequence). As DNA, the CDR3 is TGTGCCAGCAGACCTAGACAGGGGTATATCGGAAACACCATATATTTT. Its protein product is CASRPRQGYIGNTIYF.

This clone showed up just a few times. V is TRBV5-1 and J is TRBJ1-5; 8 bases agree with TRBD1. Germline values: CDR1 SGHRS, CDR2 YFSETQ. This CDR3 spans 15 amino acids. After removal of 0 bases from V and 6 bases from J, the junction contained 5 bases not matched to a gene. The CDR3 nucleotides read TGCGCCAGCAGCTTGGATGGACAGGGAGGTCAGCCCCAGCATTTT. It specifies CASSLDGQGGQPQHF.

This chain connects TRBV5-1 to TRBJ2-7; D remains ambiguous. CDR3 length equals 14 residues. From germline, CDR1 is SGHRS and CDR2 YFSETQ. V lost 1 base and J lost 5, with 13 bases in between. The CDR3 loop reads CASSLSEPVDEQYF. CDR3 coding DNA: TGCGCCAGCAGCTTGTCCGAACCGGTAGACGAGCAGTACTTC.